This T cell receptor beta chain is from a study of identifying expanded T cells in peripheral blood. TCRdb's copy holds only in-frame clones and misses some; the assay was immunoSEQ multiplex PCR. The data contain around 94,000 clones, 88% of them singletons. The table lists this clone with a count of one. No infections or other immune events were documented during collection. The J segment lost 9 bases and the V segment lost 0 bases, leaving 11 bases of the junction unmatched. The germline V gene encodes CDR1 SGHRS and CDR2 YFSETQ. CDR3 size: 15 residues. The sequence was collected from a person aged 18-69 years in good health. Sequenced input: blood. J is TRBJ1-1 and V is TRBV5-1; 7 bases are a match to TRBD1. This CDR3 reads CASSLAAGQVGQAFF. The CDR3 nucleotides are TGCGCCAGCAGCTTGGCCGCAGGACAGGTTGGTCAAGCTTTCTTT.